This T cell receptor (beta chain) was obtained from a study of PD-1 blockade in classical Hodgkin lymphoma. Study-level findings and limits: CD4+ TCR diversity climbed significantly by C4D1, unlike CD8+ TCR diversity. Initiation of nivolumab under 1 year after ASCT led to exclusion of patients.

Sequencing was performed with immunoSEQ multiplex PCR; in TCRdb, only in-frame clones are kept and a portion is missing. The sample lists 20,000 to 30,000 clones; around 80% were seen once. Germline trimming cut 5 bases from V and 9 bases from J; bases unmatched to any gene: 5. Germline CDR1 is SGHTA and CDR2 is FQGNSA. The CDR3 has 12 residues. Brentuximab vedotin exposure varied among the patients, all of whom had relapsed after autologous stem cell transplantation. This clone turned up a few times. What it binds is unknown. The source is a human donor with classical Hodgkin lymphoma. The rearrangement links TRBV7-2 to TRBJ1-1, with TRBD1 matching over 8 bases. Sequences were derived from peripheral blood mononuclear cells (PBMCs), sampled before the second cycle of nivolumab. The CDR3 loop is CASSPGDRQAFF. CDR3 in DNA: TGTGCCAGCAGCCCCGGGGACAGGCAAGCTTTCTTT.